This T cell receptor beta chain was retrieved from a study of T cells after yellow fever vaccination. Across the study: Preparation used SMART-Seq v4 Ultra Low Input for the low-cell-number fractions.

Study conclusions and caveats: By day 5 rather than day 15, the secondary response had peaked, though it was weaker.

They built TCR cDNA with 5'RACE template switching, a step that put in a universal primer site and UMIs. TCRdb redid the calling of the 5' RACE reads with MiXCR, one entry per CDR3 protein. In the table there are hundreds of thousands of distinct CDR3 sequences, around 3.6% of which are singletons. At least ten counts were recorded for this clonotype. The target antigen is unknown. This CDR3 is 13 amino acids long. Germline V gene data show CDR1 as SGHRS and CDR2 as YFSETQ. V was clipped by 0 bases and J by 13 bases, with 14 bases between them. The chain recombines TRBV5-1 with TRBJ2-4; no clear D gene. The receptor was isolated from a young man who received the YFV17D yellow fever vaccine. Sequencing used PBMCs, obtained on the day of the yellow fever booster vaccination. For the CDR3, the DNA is TGCGCCAGCAGCTTGGAAGGTGGCTCCATACAGTACTTC. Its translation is CASSLEGGSIQYF.